This T cell receptor (beta chain) was observed in a study of cytomegalovirus exposure and HLA in healthy donors. In germline, CDR1 is SGHTA, CDR2 FQGTGA. Unmatched junction bases numbered 8, after V lost 6 bases and J lost 5 bases. This CDR3 spans 15 amino acids. The study ran its PCR with 60 Vbeta and 13 Jbeta primers. Here immunoSEQ multiplex PCR was the method, and the copy in TCRdb shows in-frame clones only, minus some. This repertoire shows around 92,000 clones, around 81% found once; its top ten account for under 4.5%. At sampling all donors were nominally healthy, likely with unrecorded immune exposures. General study findings and limits: In a later analysis, DRB1 alleles had the most associated TCRs; HLA-C alleles the fewest. Indistinguishable V segments such as TRBV6-2 and TRBV6-3 were excluded. The study labeled approximately 150 TCR beta chains cytomegalovirus-associated.

With regard to this clone: Its cognate antigen is unknown.

The TCR sequence derives from a female donor in good health and CMV-seropositive. The specimen was PBMCs. V usage is TRBV7-3 and J usage is TRBJ2-2, with TRBD2 matching 8 bases. Written as DNA, the CDR3 is TGTGCCAGCAGTTCGAGCGGGAGTTTGACCGGGGAGCTGTTTTTT. It yields the protein CASSSSGSLTGELFF.